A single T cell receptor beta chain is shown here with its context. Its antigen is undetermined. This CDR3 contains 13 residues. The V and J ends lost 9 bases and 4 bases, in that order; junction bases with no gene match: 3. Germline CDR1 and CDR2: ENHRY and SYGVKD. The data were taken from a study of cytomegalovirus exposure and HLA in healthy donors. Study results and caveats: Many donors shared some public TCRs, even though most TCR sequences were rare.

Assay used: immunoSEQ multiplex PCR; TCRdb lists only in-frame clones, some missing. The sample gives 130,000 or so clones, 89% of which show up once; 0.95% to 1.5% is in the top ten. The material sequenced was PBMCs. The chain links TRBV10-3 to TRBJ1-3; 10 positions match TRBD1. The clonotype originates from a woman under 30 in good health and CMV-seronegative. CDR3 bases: TGTGCCATGGGACAGGGGAAGGGAAACACCATATATTTT. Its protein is CAMGQGKGNTIYF.